Following are 28 T cell receptor beta chains from one sample sequenced in a study of CD8+CD57+ T cells in acquired aplastic anemia. TCR beta VDJ combinations and CDR3 sequences were profiled from genomic DNA. In TCRdb, the reads were re-called with MiXCR into one record per CDR3 protein. The table has some 190,000 distinct CDR3 sequences, 40% to 55% seen once. Material: sorted CD4+, CD8+, or CD8+CD57+ T cells (not recorded which) from PBMCs. These receptors were obtained from a human donor in good health.

V is TRBV10-3 and J is TRBJ1-2; a weak D match, TRBD1 (6 bases). From germline, CDR1 is ENHRY and CDR2 SYGVKD. The ends were cut back, 3 bases at V and 4 bases at J, with 12 bases in the middle. The length of the CDR3 is 14 residues. CDR3 sequence reads: CAISEGGGGYGYTF. Here the CDR3 DNA reads TGTGCCATCAGTGAAGGGGGAGGGGGCTATGGCTACACCTTC.

This clonotype was seen a handful of times. The chain links TRBV6-1 to TRBJ1-2, with 7 bases lining up with TRBD1. This CDR3 is built from 16 residues. In germline, CDR1 is MNHNS, CDR2 SASEGT. Unmatched junction bases numbered 14, after V lost 6 bases and J lost 4 bases. CDR3 sequence (DNA): TGTGCCAGCAGGTCCAGGCCCCGGGACAGCCTCTATGGCTACACCTTC. This sequence encodes CASRSRPRDSLYGYTF.

Ten or more counts support this clonotype. The chain has TRBV7-2 and TRBJ2-7, with 7 bases that match TRBD1. CDR1 and CDR2 (germline): SGHTA, FQGNSA. The CDR3 is 15 amino acids. The V and J ends lost 5 bases and 2 bases, in that order; junction bases with no gene match: 9. CDR3 coding DNA: TGTGCCAGCAGCCCACAGGGGCAGACCACCTACGAGCAGTACTTC. It specifies CASSPQGQTTYEQYF.

This clonotype was counted ten times or more. This chain joins TRBV6-5 and TRBJ2-2; D unresolved. Germline V gene sequence: CDR1 MNHEY, CDR2 SVGAGI. This CDR3 is built from 13 residues. Trimming removed 2 bases at V and 1 base at J, with 2 bases between. The CDR3 region is CASSYQNTGELFF. For the CDR3, the DNA is TGTGCCAGCAGTTACCAGAACACCGGGGAGCTGTTTTTT.

The genes are TRBV2 and TRBJ1-2; the D is unclear. The V end lost 7 bases, the J end lost 4 bases, and 10 bases lay between the germline ends. The V gene's germline CDR1 is SNHLY and CDR2 FYNNEI. The CDR3 is 12 amino acids. The CDR3 coding sequence is TGTGCCAGCAAAGGGTATGGCTATGGCTACACCTTC. Its translation: CASKGYGYGYTF.

Remarks on this clonotype: This may come from a read error, since a much larger clone is one base off. The conserved phenylalanine or tryptophan is not found at the CDR3 terminus, so this likely reflects a read error. The J gene is TRBJ1-1, the V gene TRBV19; the match to TRBD1 covers 10 bases. Germline CDR1 reads LNHDA; CDR2 reads SQIVND (reference sequence). The trim removed 9 bases at V and 8 bases at J, leaving 9 bases unmatched. The CDR3 contains 13 residues. The CDR3 spells CASRADRGLEAFY. The DNA for the CDR3 is TGTGCCAGCAGAGCCGACAGGGGGCTAGAAGCTTTCTAT.

A word on this clonotype: The CDR3 ends on some other residue instead of the conserved phenylalanine or tryptophan, so this is likely a read error. V usage is TRBV7-9 and J usage is TRBJ1-1, with a tentative D call TRBD1 (5 bases). CDR3 size: 15 residues. V was shortened by 5 bases and J by 5 bases, with 18 bases between the two germline ends. Germline CDR1 is SEHNR and CDR2 is FQNEAQ (reference sequence). For the CDR3, the DNA is TGTGCCAGCAGCATCCCAATGAGGGGACGGACTGAAGCTTTCCTT. Translating it yields CASSIPMRGRTEAFL.

The chain combines TRBV19 with TRBJ1-3; D is uncertain. The V end was cut by 0 bases, the J end by 3 bases, with 0 bases between. From germline, CDR1 is LNHDA and CDR2 SQIVND (reference sequence). CDR3 length: 12 amino acids. Written as DNA, the CDR3 is TGTGCCAGTAGTATAGATGGAAACACCATATATTTT. Its protein is CASSIDGNTIYF. Using reference TRBV19 and TRBJ1-3 for the parts outside the CDR3, the full variable domain is DGGITQSPKYLFRKEGQNVTLSCEQNLNHDAMYWYRQDPGQGLRLIYYSQIVNDFQKGDIAEGYSVSREKKESFPLTVTSAQKNPTAFYLCASSIDGNTIYFGEGSWLTVV.

CDR3 loop: CASSLEGQGVGYTF. CDR3 bases: TGCGCCAGCAGCTTGGAGGGACAGGGGGTTGGCTACACCTTC. The chain recombines TRBV5-1 with TRBJ1-2, with 11 bases lining up with TRBD1. J lost 7 bases, V lost 0 bases, and 2 bases had no gene match. The CDR3 totals 14 residues. In germline, CDR1 is SGHRS, CDR2 YFSETQ.

This clonotype was counted a few times. One end of the junction varies from germline; a read error may be responsible. The chain has TRBV11-3 and TRBJ2-3, with D perhaps matching TRBD1 or TRBD2 (5 bases each). From germline, CDR1 is SGHNT and CDR2 YENEEA. The CDR3 loop spans 14 amino acids. CDR3 sequence (DNA): TGTGCCAGCAGCCCGTACCGGGACCTTCCGCATAAGGACTTT. Its translation is CASSPYRDLPHKDF. Full variable domain (missing parts from reference TRBV11-3 and TRBJ2-3): EAGVVQSPRYKIIEKKQPVAFWCNPISGHNTLYWYLQNLGQGPELLIRYENEEAVDDSQLPKDRFSAERLKGVDSTLKIQPAELGDSAVYLCASSPYRDLPHKDFGPGTRLTVL.

The V gene is TRBV20-1, the J gene TRBJ2-5; 7 bases map to TRBD2. Germline CDR1 DFQATT, CDR2 SNEGSKA (reference sequence). V gave up 2 bases and J gave up 4 bases; unmatched junction bases: 4. The CDR3 contains 13 residues. The CDR3 DNA follows: TGCAGTGCTAGACCGGGACTATTAGAGACCCAGTACTTC. This translates into CSARPGLLETQYF.

This clonotype was counted between two and nine times. The chain joins TRBV2 to TRBJ2-7; D could derive from TRBD1 or TRBD2 (5 bases each). The V and J ends lost 2 bases and 2 bases respectively, with 7 bases between them. The CDR3 totals 13 residues. Germline lookup yields CDR1 SNHLY and CDR2 FYNNEI. CDR3 nucleotide sequence: TGTGCCAGCAGTGAAAGAGGGGCCTACGAGCAGTACTTC. Protein product: CASSERGAYEQYF.

The chain recombines TRBV7-2 with TRBJ2-5; no firm D call. Germline CDR1 reads SGHTA; CDR2 reads FQGNSA. The V gene lost 1 base and the J gene lost 5 bases, with 8 bases spanning the gap. The CDR3 runs 13 residues. DNA of the CDR3: TGTGCCAGCAGCTTAGGCCCCCTGGAGACCCAGTACTTC. Translation: CASSLGPLETQYF.

This clonotype was seen a handful of times. The J gene is TRBJ2-7, the V gene TRBV19; 10 bases match TRBD2. The CDR3 length is 15 residues. Trimming cost V 5 bases and J 2 bases; bases outside gene matches: 6. CDR1 is LNHDA, CDR2 SQIVND, per germline (reference sequence). CDR3 nucleotides: TGTGCCAGTAGTTCCCTAGCGGGGGCTACCTACGAGCAGTACTTC. Its translation: CASSSLAGATYEQYF.

This chain links TRBV2 with TRBJ2-1; D uncertain. There are 12 residues in the CDR3. CDR1 is SNHLY, CDR2 FYNNEI, per germline. V was shortened by 4 bases and J by 8 bases, with 9 bases between the two germline ends. DNA for the CDR3: TGTGCCAGCAGTGCGCGGAACGATGAGCAGTTCTTC. The encoded protein is CASSARNDEQFF. Supplemented by reference TRBV2 and TRBJ2-1, the full variable domain reads EPEVTQTPSHQVTQMGQEVILRCVPISNHLYFYWYRQILGQKVEFLVSFYNNEISEKSEIFDDQFSVERPDGSNFTLKIRSTKLEDSAMYFCASSARNDEQFFGPGTRLTVL.

The chain links TRBV2 to TRBJ2-7; 7 bases fit TRBD1. With 6 bases clipped from V and 1 base from J, the junction kept 6 bases outside the gene matches. CDR3 length equals 14 residues. Germline V gives CDR1 SNHLY, CDR2 FYNNEI. The CDR3 DNA follows: TGTGCCAGCAGAGACAGGGAAGCATCCTACGAGCAGTACTTC. Its protein product is CASRDREASYEQYF.

With respect to this clonotype: A much larger clone lies one base from this, so it may be a read error. The chain recombines TRBV20-1 with TRBJ2-1; 7 positions match TRBD2. The germline V gene has CDR1 DFQATT and CDR2 SNEGSKA (reference sequence). The CDR3 covers 16 residues. CDR3 residues: CSARDLSGTGYNGQFF. DNA for the CDR3: TGCAGTGCTAGAGATCTGAGCGGGACCGGCTACAATGGGCAGTTCTTC.

This clonotype has just a few counts. This chain links TRBV10-3 with TRBJ2-2, with 8 bases identical to TRBD1. Looked up from germline, CDR1 is ENHRY and CDR2 is SYGVKD. The V segment lost 10 bases and the J segment 3 bases; nucleotides outside the gene matches: 10. CDR3 length: 15 amino acids. The chain's CDR3 is CASSPTTGDTGELFF. As DNA, the CDR3 is TGTGCCAGCAGCCCAACGACAGGGGACACCGGGGAGCTGTTTTTT.

This clonotype appeared many times. The V gene is TRBV7-2, the J gene TRBJ2-7; D gene uncertain. The CDR3 is 15 residues long. CDR1 and CDR2 (germline): SGHTA, FQGNSA. V was pared by 1 base and J by 0 bases, with 10 bases between. The CDR3, as DNA: TGTGCCAGCAGCTTAGGGACGGCGAGCTCCTACGAGCAGTACTTC. Protein product: CASSLGTASSYEQYF.

This rearrangement joins TRBV10-3 to TRBJ2-2; TRBD1 aligns across 8 bases. The trim removed 4 bases at V and 1 base at J, leaving 2 bases unmatched. CDR1 is ENHRY, CDR2 SYGVKD, per germline. CDR3 size: 15 residues. CDR3 bases: TGTGCCATCAGTGGAGACAGGGGGAACACCGGGGAGCTGTTTTTT. Protein sequence: CAISGDRGNTGELFF.

In this sample, this clonotype turned up a few times. The chain couples TRBV2 to TRBJ1-4, with D tentatively TRBD1 (6 bases). Per germline, CDR1 SNHLY and CDR2 FYNNEI. The ends were cut back, 7 bases at V and 8 bases at J, with 17 bases in the middle. The CDR3 spans 14 residues. The CDR3 DNA is TGTGCCAGCAACGATTGGGGGGGCCGGGAAAAACTGTTTTTT. Translated, it gives CASNDWGGREKLFF.

CDR3 DNA sequence: TGCAGTGCTAGAGTACAGGGGATAGACACTGAAGCTTTCTTT. Amino acid sequence: CSARVQGIDTEAFF. This rearrangement joins TRBV20-1 to TRBJ1-1; TRBD1 matches at 7 bases. Per germline, CDR1 DFQATT and CDR2 SNEGSKA (reference sequence). There are 14 residues in the CDR3. V lost 1 base to trimming and J lost 3 bases; unmatched junction nucleotides: 5.

V and J are TRBV20-1 and TRBJ2-1; D may correspond to TRBD1 or TRBD2 (5 bases each). The germline CDR1 and CDR2 sequences are DFQATT and SNEGSKA (reference sequence). Trimming took 7 bases from V and 1 from J, leaving 14 bases between them. This CDR3 has 14 amino acids. CDR3 in DNA: TGCAGTGTAAGAGGGCAGGGTTCCTACAATGAGCAGTTCTTC. Its protein product is CSVRGQGSYNEQFF.

The J gene is TRBJ2-3, the V gene TRBV15; D assignment may be TRBD1 or TRBD2 (6 bases each). The CDR3 length is 16 residues. Germline V lookup: CDR1 LNHNV, CDR2 YYDKDF (reference sequence). V was clipped by 4 bases and J by 1 base, with 15 bases between them. CDR3 sequence: CATSKGGSGGTDTQYF. CDR3 nucleotides: TGTGCCACCAGCAAAGGGGGGAGTGGTGGCACAGATACGCAGTATTTT.

This clonotype has ten or more counts. The chain employs TRBV12-3 or TRBV12-4 and TRBJ2-1; TRBD2 is a possible D gene (6 bases). V was shortened by 3 bases and J by 10 bases, with 19 bases between the two germline ends. The CDR3 has 15 amino acids. The chain's CDR3 is CASSFLSGEPKEQFF. CDR3 coding DNA: TGTGCCAGCAGTTTCTTATCGGGAGAGCCAAAAGAGCAGTTCTTC.

The sample holds a few counts of this clonotype. This chain joins TRBV2 and TRBJ1-1; D is undetermined. CDR3 length equals 13 residues. Per germline, CDR1 SNHLY and CDR2 FYNNEI. Trimming cost V 7 bases and J 0 bases, with 9 bases left between them. CDR3 residues: CASNTDMNTEAFF. The CDR3 DNA reads as TGTGCCAGCAACACAGACATGAACACTGAAGCTTTCTTT.

This clonotype was detected a few times. The V and J genes are TRBV19 and TRBJ1-1; possible D gene TRBD1, 5 bases. The CDR3 sequence is 14 residues long. V lost 1 base and J 7 bases, leaving 13 bases between the germline ends. CDR1 and CDR2 (germline): LNHDA, SQIVND (reference sequence). CDR3 amino acids: CASSIAGGISEAFF. The CDR3 DNA is TGTGCCAGTAGTATAGCGGGGGGGATTAGTGAAGCTTTCTTT.

This clonotype was seen a handful of times. The chain links TRBV28 to TRBJ1-1, with D hard to call. CDR3 length: 14 residues. V was pared by 3 bases and J by 5 bases, with 13 bases between. CDR1 and CDR2 (germline): MDHEN, SYDVKM. Here the CDR3 reads CASSFGDKRTEAFF. The CDR3 DNA reads as TGTGCCAGCAGTTTTGGTGACAAAAGGACTGAAGCTTTCTTT.